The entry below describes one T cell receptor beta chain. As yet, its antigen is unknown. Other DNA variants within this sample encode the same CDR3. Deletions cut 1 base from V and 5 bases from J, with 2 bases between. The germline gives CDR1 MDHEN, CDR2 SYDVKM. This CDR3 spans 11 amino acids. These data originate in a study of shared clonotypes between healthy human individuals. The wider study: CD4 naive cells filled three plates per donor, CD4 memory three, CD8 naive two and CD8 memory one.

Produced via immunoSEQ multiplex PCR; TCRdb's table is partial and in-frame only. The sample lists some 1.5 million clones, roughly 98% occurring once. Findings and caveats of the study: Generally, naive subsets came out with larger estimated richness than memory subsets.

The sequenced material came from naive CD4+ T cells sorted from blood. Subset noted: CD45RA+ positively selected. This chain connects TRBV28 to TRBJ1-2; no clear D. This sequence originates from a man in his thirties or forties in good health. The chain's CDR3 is CASSLSYGYTF. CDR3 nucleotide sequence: TGTGCCAGCAGTTTATCTTATGGCTACACCTTC.